The clone carrying this T cell receptor (beta chain) was counted ten times or more. Its specificity is not known. These data originate in a study of CD8 T cells in ankylosing spondylitis. Broader study findings: Earlier work had already found some motif variants in reactive arthritis synovial fluid and blood.

The CDR3 has 13 amino acids. V was pared by 5 bases and J by 8 bases, with 12 bases between. Each TCR beta library was made by quantitative 5'-RACE that incorporated molecular barcodes. TCRdb reprocessed the 5' RACE reads via MiXCR and lists one record per CDR3 protein. The table lists 250,000 or so distinct CDR3 sequences, approximately 24% of them singletons. Sequenced: blood, either unsorted or a sorted T cell fraction (not recorded which). This TCR was recovered from a male donor with ankylosing spondylitis or in good health (not recorded which). The chain uses TRBV12-3 or TRBV12-4 and TRBJ1-4; D is ambiguous. CDR3 amino acids: CASSLAGGEKLFF. In DNA, the CDR3 is TGTGCCAGCAGTCTTGCTGGTGGAGAAAAACTGTTTTTT.